These 32 T cell receptor beta chains were all obtained from the same sample, sequenced in a study of blood T cell repertoires in COVID-19. Assay: immunoSEQ multiplex PCR; the TCRdb copy retains only in-frame clones and omits some. The table includes 99,000 or so clones, roughly 87% detected once. Source material: peripheral blood. These receptors all come from a man aged 45-65 years with acute or convalescent COVID-19.

This clone showed up just once. The rearrangement joins TRBV7-6 to TRBJ2-3; D is unresolved. Looked up from germline, CDR1 is SGHVS and CDR2 is FNYEAQ. The V end lost 1 base, the J end lost 0 bases, and 8 bases lay between the germline ends. The CDR3 runs 15 residues. Here the CDR3 reads CASSLVGSSTDTQYF. CDR3 bases: TGTGCCAGCAGCTTAGTTGGCTCGAGCACAGATACGCAGTATTTT.

The sample holds one count of this clone. The chain carries TRBV5-7 and TRBJ1-5; 9 bases line up with TRBD1. TRBV5-7 qualifies as an ORF whose function is uncertain. The CDR3 spans 14 residues. The V and J ends lost 4 bases and 5 bases, in that order; junction bases with no gene match: 4. The CDR3 reads CASSQDRGDQPQHF. As DNA, the CDR3 is TGTGCCAGCAGCCAGGACAGGGGAGATCAGCCCCAGCATTTT.

The chain combines TRBV24-1 with TRBJ2-1; maybe TRBD2 (6 bases). The V and J ends lost 7 bases and 9 bases respectively, with 12 bases between them. The germline V gene has CDR1 KGHDR and CDR2 SFDVKD. The CDR3 sequence is 12 residues long. The CDR3 reads CATSGGGSEQFF. The CDR3 DNA reads as TGTGCCACCAGCGGGGGTGGGTCTGAGCAGTTCTTC.

The chain employs TRBV27 and TRBJ2-1; TRBD1 is a possible D gene (6 bases). The germline CDR1 and CDR2 sequences are MNHEY and SMNVEV (reference sequence). Trimming shortened V by 0 bases and J by 8 bases, and 11 bases separated the two germline ends. The CDR3 is 14 residues long. CDR3 protein: CASSLSWDTYEQFF. In nucleotides, the CDR3 is TGTGCCAGCAGTTTATCGTGGGACACGTATGAGCAGTTCTTC.

The chain has TRBV28 and TRBJ1-4; D possibly corresponds to TRBD1 (5 bases). CDR1 is MDHEN, CDR2 SYDVKM, per germline. Deletions cut 3 bases from V and 8 bases from J, with 13 bases between. The CDR3 consists of 14 residues. This CDR3 reads CASSLSPGHEKLFF. The CDR3 DNA is TGTGCCAGCAGTTTGTCGCCAGGGCACGAAAAACTGTTTTTT.

CDR3 sequence: CASSPPQGAAIYNSPLHF. The CDR3, as DNA: TGTGCCAGCTCACCACCACAGGGGGCGGCTATTTATAATTCACCCCTCCACTTT. The rearrangement joins TRBV18 to TRBJ1-6; 9 bases line up with TRBD1. Germline trimming cut 0 bases from V and 4 bases from J; bases unmatched to any gene: 7. Germline V gene sequence: CDR1 KGHSH, CDR2 LQKENI. The CDR3 has 18 residues.

This clone was picked up one time. The chain is built from TRBV6-5 and TRBJ1-3; D may be TRBD1 (5 bases). Trimming shortened V by 8 bases and J by 0 bases, and 11 bases separated the two germline ends. In germline, CDR1 is MNHEY, CDR2 SVGAGI. This CDR3 has 14 residues. The CDR3 bases are TGTGCCAGCCGTCAGGGCGACTCTGGAAACACCATATATTTT. Translating gives CASRQGDSGNTIYF.

The count of this clone is one. V gene TRBV5-1 combines with J gene TRBJ2-1; 14 nucleotides line up with TRBD2. Looked up from germline, CDR1 is SGHRS and CDR2 is YFSETQ. The CDR3 consists of 16 residues. The J segment lost 7 bases and the V segment lost 0 bases, leaving 3 bases of the junction unmatched. CDR3 in amino acids: CASSLVGLAGDNEQFF. The CDR3 nucleotides are TGCGCCAGCAGCTTGGTGGGACTAGCGGGAGATAATGAGCAGTTCTTC.

V is TRBV6-5 and J is TRBJ2-7; a weak D match, TRBD1 (6 bases). V was cut by 5 bases and J by 2 bases, with 13 bases left in between. The germline V gene has CDR1 MNHEY and CDR2 SVGAGI. The CDR3 runs 14 residues. The CDR3: CASSLQGSTYEQYF. The CDR3 region has the DNA TGTGCCAGCAGTCTCCAGGGGTCCACCTACGAGCAGTACTTC.

V usage is TRBV28 and J usage is TRBJ1-2, with D hard to call. CDR1 and CDR2 from the germline V gene are MDHEN and SYDVKM. Trimming shortened V by 4 bases and J by 0 bases, and 6 bases separated the two germline ends. The CDR3 has 13 amino acids. The CDR3 region is CASSSTSNYGYTF. Here the CDR3 DNA reads TGTGCCAGCAGTTCGACATCTAACTATGGCTACACCTTC.

The chain recombines TRBV18 with TRBJ2-3; 7 bases agree with TRBD2. CDR3 length: 14 amino acids. The ends lost 3 bases at V and 2 bases at J; junction bases unmatched: 2. CDR1 is KGHSH and CDR2 is LQKENI in the germline V gene. CDR3 nucleotide sequence: TGTGCCAGCTCACCGGGAGGGTACACAGATACGCAGTATTTT. Translation gives CASSPGGYTDTQYF.

The chain carries TRBV9 and TRBJ2-7; 8 nucleotides line up with TRBD1. With V trimmed by 7 bases and J by 2 bases, 14 bases remained unmatched. The CDR3 is 16 residues long. Germline V CDR1 and CDR2: SGDLS, YYNGEE. DNA of the CDR3: TGTGCCAGCTCGCCAAGCCCCGGACAGGGTGCCTACGAGCAGTACTTC. As protein: CASSPSPGQGAYEQYF.

In the case of this clone: The same CDR3 also results from other DNA sequences found in this sample. The chain links TRBV5-1 to TRBJ2-7, with TRBD2 matching 8 bases. The V gene end was trimmed by 0 bases and the J gene end by 1 base; junction bases not matched to a gene: 3. The CDR3 runs 15 residues. Germline V gives CDR1 SGHRS, CDR2 YFSETQ. CDR3 coding DNA: TGCGCCAGCAGCTTGGTTGCGGGAGGTTCCTACGAGCAGTACTTC. Protein product: CASSLVAGGSYEQYF.

The chain is built from TRBV11-3 and TRBJ2-1; D unclear. This CDR3 spans 15 amino acids. Germline CDR1 SGHNT, CDR2 YENEEA. The V end lost 4 bases, the J end lost 1 base, and 11 bases lay between the germline ends. The CDR3 loop is CASSSTPQSYNEQFF. CDR3 DNA: TGTGCCAGCAGCTCCACACCCCAATCCTACAATGAGCAGTTCTTC.

The chain links TRBV7-9 to TRBJ2-3, with 7 bases fitting TRBD1. CDR1 and CDR2 from the germline V gene are SEHNR and FQNEAQ (reference sequence). CDR3 length: 15 residues. Germline trimming cut 3 bases from V and 5 bases from J; bases unmatched to any gene: 8. The chain's CDR3 is CASSFMTGMGDTQYF. CDR3 bases: TGTGCCAGCAGCTTCATGACAGGGATGGGAGATACGCAGTATTTT.

This rearrangement joins TRBV5-1 to TRBJ2-4; D remains ambiguous. This CDR3 is 14 amino acids long. CDR1 and CDR2 (germline): SGHRS, YFSETQ. V lost 0 bases to trimming and J lost 6 bases, with 10 bases between them. The CDR3 DNA is TGCGCCAGCAGCTTGGGTAACTCTCTAAACATTCAGTACTTC. This encodes CASSLGNSLNIQYF.

Comment on this clone: One junction end does not reproduce the germline sequence, and a read error may be involved. The chain combines TRBV4-2 with TRBJ2-7; 12 bases map to TRBD1. The germline CDR1 and CDR2 sequences are LGHNA and YNFKEQ. The CDR3 is made up of 16 amino acids. Here the CDR3 DNA reads TGTGCCAGCAGCCAAGCGGGGACAGGGGGCTCCGACGAGCAGTACTTC. Amino acids: CASSQAGTGGSDEQYF.

The genes are TRBV28 and TRBJ2-7; tentatively, D is TRBD1 (6 bases). The CDR3 spans 14 residues. The V gene lost 2 bases and the J gene lost 0 bases, with 8 bases spanning the gap. The germline V gene has CDR1 MDHEN and CDR2 SYDVKM. CDR3 sequence: CASSLQGPSYEQYF. In DNA form, the CDR3 reads TGTGCCAGCAGTTTACAGGGGCCCTCCTACGAGCAGTACTTC.

V is TRBV9 and J is TRBJ2-1, with 14 bases aligning to TRBD2. This CDR3 has 18 residues. V lost 3 bases and J lost 7; bases outside the gene matches: 12. Germline CDR1 SGDLS, CDR2 YYNGEE. Here the CDR3 DNA reads TGTGCCAGCAGCGGACTAGCGGGGGGGCCGATTGACCGGAATGAGCAGTTCTTC. Protein product: CASSGLAGGPIDRNEQFF.

This chain joins TRBV6-1 and TRBJ2-3; D possibly corresponds to TRBD2 (6 bases). Trimming pared 3 bases from V and 0 bases from J, leaving 10 bases between. The CDR3 has 15 amino acids. Per germline, CDR1 MNHNS and CDR2 SASEGT. CDR3 DNA sequence: TGTGCCAGCAGTGAGCGGGCGGGGAGCACAGATACGCAGTATTTT. This encodes CASSERAGSTDTQYF.

The J gene is TRBJ1-2, the V gene TRBV5-1, with D possibly being TRBD1 (5 bases). V lost 2 bases and J lost 0, with 11 bases in between. The CDR3 totals 15 residues. Germline V CDR1 and CDR2: SGHRS, YFSETQ. CDR3 sequence reads: CASSFGTFANYGYTF. In DNA form, the CDR3 reads TGCGCCAGCAGCTTCGGGACTTTCGCTAACTATGGCTACACCTTC.

The rearrangement uses TRBV7-8 and TRBJ1-1; 9 bases agree with TRBD1. CDR1 and CDR2 (germline): SGHVS, FQNEAQ. The V gene end was trimmed by 4 bases and the J gene end by 5 bases; junction bases not matched to a gene: 8. The CDR3 spans 15 residues. CDR3: CASSSTGGVGTEAFF. The CDR3 coding sequence is TGTGCCAGCAGCTCCACAGGGGGCGTTGGTACTGAAGCTTTCTTT.

This clone was recorded only once. This chain joins TRBV6-5 and TRBJ1-2, with D possibly TRBD1 on 6 matching bases. V lost 6 bases and J lost 3, with 8 bases in between. Germline-derived CDR1 and CDR2 are MNHEY and SVGAGI. The CDR3 contains 12 residues. CDR3 coding DNA: TGTGCCAGCAGGGGGACACACTATGGCTACACCTTC. Translated: CASRGTHYGYTF.

The chain combines TRBV3-1 (or the pseudogene TRBV3-2) with TRBJ1-1; D gene unclear. Trimming left V 5 bases short and J 10 bases short, with 14 bases between. The CDR3 sequence is 12 residues long. CDR1 and CDR2 (germline): LGHDT, YNNKEL (reference sequence). CDR3 DNA: TGTGCCAGCAGCTTCCGACAATCGCGAGCTTTCTTT. Its translation: CASSFRQSRAFF.

This rearrangement joins TRBV11-1 to TRBJ2-3; 9 bases match TRBD1. Germline V gives CDR1 SGHAT, CDR2 FQDESV (reference sequence). CDR3 length: 16 amino acids. The J segment lost 5 bases and the V segment lost 6 bases, leaving 12 bases of the junction unmatched. Written as DNA, the CDR3 is TGTGCCAGCAGTATCCTCAGGACAGGGGTAGGAGATACGCAGTATTTT. It codes for CASSILRTGVGDTQYF.

CDR3 in amino acids: CASSLAGELSSTDTQYF. For the CDR3, the DNA is TGTGCCAGCAGCTTAGCGGGGGAACTCTCTAGCACAGATACGCAGTATTTT. V is TRBV5-5 and J is TRBJ2-3, with TRBD2 matching over 8 bases. This CDR3 region has 17 residues. CDR1 SGHKS and CDR2 YYEKEE come from the germline V gene (reference sequence). The V gene end was trimmed by 2 bases and the J gene end by 0 bases; junction bases not matched to a gene: 8. Full variable domain (remainder filled in from reference TRBV5-5 and TRBJ2-3): DAGVTQSPTHLIKTRGQQVTLRCSPISGHKSVSWYQQVLGQGPQFIFQYYEKEERGRGNFPDRFSARQFPNYSSELNVNALLLGDSALYLCASSLAGELSSTDTQYFGPGTRLTVL.

The chain links TRBV6-5 to TRBJ1-5; tentatively, D is TRBD1 (6 bases). This CDR3 contains 13 residues. The V and J ends lost 8 bases and 6 bases respectively, with 14 bases between them. Germline CDR1 is MNHEY and CDR2 is SVGAGI. The CDR3 DNA follows: TGTGCCAGCTCGAACAGGGCAGGTCAGCCCCAGCATTTT. It encodes CASSNRAGQPQHF.

The genes are TRBV11-2 and TRBJ2-7; 9 positions agree with TRBD1. V gave up 0 bases and J gave up 1 base; unmatched junction bases: 10. The CDR3 runs 18 residues. Germline V gives CDR1 SGHAT, CDR2 FQNNGV. CDR3 sequence: CASSLDRSSGTGSYEQYF. For the CDR3, the DNA is TGTGCCAGCAGCTTAGATCGATCATCGGGGACAGGGTCCTACGAGCAGTACTTC.

The V and J genes are TRBV18 and TRBJ2-2; 10 positions agree with TRBD2. Per the germline V gene, CDR1 is KGHSH and CDR2 is LQKENI. Unmatched junction bases numbered 7, after V lost 2 bases and J lost 7 bases. CDR3 length: 16 residues. Here the CDR3 DNA reads TGTGCCAGCTCACCATTGGCTAGCGGGAGTGTCGGGGAGCTGTTTTTT. Translation: CASSPLASGSVGELFF.

This clone was counted once. The V gene is TRBV5-6, the J gene TRBJ2-5, with TRBD1 matching 8 bases. Looked up from germline, CDR1 is SGHDT and CDR2 is YYEEEE. The V and J ends lost 4 bases and 2 bases, in that order; junction bases with no gene match: 7. The length of the CDR3 is 15 residues. The CDR3 loop is CASSRTGQGQETQYF. CDR3 in DNA: TGTGCCAGCAGCCGGACAGGACAGGGACAAGAGACCCAGTACTTC.

This chain uses TRBV12-3 or TRBV12-4 with TRBJ2-7, with D hard to call. V lost 3 bases and J lost 6, with 6 bases in between. This CDR3 comprises 11 residues. CDR3 sequence (DNA): TGTGCCAGCAGTTTGTTTCGCGAGCAGTACTTC. Amino acid sequence: CASSLFREQYF.

The chain carries TRBV2 and TRBJ1-4; D unresolved. V shed 5 bases and J shed 7 bases, with 14 bases lying between them. Germline V gene lookup returns CDR1 SNHLY and CDR2 FYNNEI. This CDR3 spans 14 amino acids. CDR3 sequence: CASSSGKAVEKLFF. The CDR3 bases are TGTGCCAGCAGTTCCGGGAAGGCGGTTGAAAAACTGTTTTTT. Based on the CDR3 plus reference TRBV2 and TRBJ1-4, the full variable domain is EPEVTQTPSHQVTQMGQEVILRCVPISNHLYFYWYRQILGQKVEFLVSFYNNEISEKSEIFDDQFSVERPDGSNFTLKIRSTKLEDSAMYFCASSSGKAVEKLFFGSGTQLSVL.